The 9 T cell receptor beta chains reported below all come from one sample, sequenced in a study of regulatory T cells in long-lasting Graves disease. The TCR beta library used iRepertoire HTBI primers with Arm-PCR amplification of CDR3. Via MiXCR, TCRdb re-called the multiplex PCR reads, giving one row per CDR3 protein. Here the sample spans hundreds of thousands of distinct CDR3 sequences, less than 25% being singletons. Time point here: persistent/refractory GD, antithyroid drugs over 5 years with positive TRAb. PBMC RNA was the source of the TCR library. Here the sequenced sample was peripheral blood mononuclear cells (PBMCs), taken when the disease was refractory, from a patient treated with antithyroid drugs. The receptors were sampled from a female donor with Graves disease.

As for this clonotype: A much larger clone differs from this one at a single base, so this may be a read error. The DNA of the CDR3 is TGTGCCAGCTCACCACGGGACAGGGGTGGGACCCAGTACTTC. It encodes CASSPRDRGGTQYF. The rearrangement joins TRBV18 to TRBJ2-5; TRBD1 aligns across 10 bases. Germline-derived CDR1 and CDR2 are KGHSH and LQKENI. The CDR3 sequence is 14 residues long. J lost 7 bases, V lost 1 base, and 3 bases had no gene match. Supplemented by reference TRBV18 and TRBJ2-5, the full variable domain reads NAGVMQNPRHLVRRRGQEARLRCSPMKGHSHVYWYRQLPEEGLKFMVYLQKENIIDESGMPKERFSAEFPKEGPSILRIQQVVRGDSAAYFCASSPRDRGGTQYFGPGTRLLVL.

This clonotype was detected a few times. This sequence joins TRBV20-1 and TRBJ1-1; D call uncertain. This CDR3 has 13 amino acids. The V gene's germline CDR1 is DFQATT and CDR2 SNEGSKA (reference sequence). V lost 3 bases, J lost 0 bases, and 8 bases lay in between. Here the CDR3 DNA reads TGCAGTGCTAGTCGAGACATGAACACTGAAGCTTTCTTT. Amino acids: CSASRDMNTEAFF.

At least ten counts were recorded for this clonotype. This chain links TRBV28 with TRBJ1-2; perhaps TRBD1 as D (6 bases). Germline values: CDR1 MDHEN, CDR2 SYDVKM. V lost 5 bases to trimming and J lost 8 bases, with 15 bases between them. The CDR3 has 13 amino acids. CDR3 protein: CASSPGGHIGYTF. The CDR3 bases are TGTGCCAGCAGTCCGGGGGGACACATAGGCTACACCTTC.

There are a few counts of this clonotype. The chain recombines TRBV7-9 with TRBJ2-2; 7 nucleotides align to TRBD1. The CDR3 is made up of 19 amino acids. With 3 bases clipped from V and 5 bases from J, the junction kept 18 bases outside the gene matches. Germline lookup yields CDR1 SEHNR and CDR2 FQNEAQ (reference sequence). The CDR3 nucleotides read TGTGCCAGCAGCTTCTTCAGGGGAACAGACAGGGAATGGACCGGGGAGCTGTTTTTT. Protein product: CASSFFRGTDREWTGELFF.

This clonotype occurred many times. This chain uses TRBV6-5 with TRBJ1-4, with D perhaps TRBD1 (5 bases). Per germline, CDR1 MNHEY and CDR2 SVGAGI. CDR3 length equals 14 residues. Deletions cut 3 bases from V and 7 bases from J, with 12 bases between. CDR3 sequence reads: CASSYDQRGEKLFF. The CDR3 DNA reads TGTGCCAGCAGTTATGACCAAAGGGGTGAAAAACTGTTTTTT.

This clonotype was picked up many times. This CDR3 reads CASSSTNYGYTF. Written as DNA, the CDR3 is TGTGCCAGCAGCTCGACAAACTATGGCTACACCTTC. This chain links TRBV11-2 with TRBJ1-2, with D hard to call. CDR1 is SGHAT and CDR2 is FQNNGV in the germline V gene. The V end lost 4 bases, the J end lost 2 bases, and 5 bases lay between the germline ends. The CDR3 spans 12 residues.

This clonotype has just a few counts. This chain connects TRBV19 to TRBJ2-7; TRBD2 is a possible D gene (5 bases). The V end was cut by 7 bases, the J end by 6 bases, with 16 bases between. Germline loops: CDR1 LNHDA, CDR2 SQIVND (reference sequence). This CDR3 has 13 residues. Here the CDR3 DNA reads TGTGCCAGTACTCGGACCTGGGGAGCCGAGCAGTACTTC. It translates to CASTRTWGAEQYF.

The table lists this clonotype with many counts. The rearrangement links TRBV6-9 to TRBJ2-5, with unresolved D. With 4 bases removed from V and 3 bases from J, the gap between germline ends came to 12 bases. The CDR3 totals 14 residues. Germline assignment: CDR1 MNHGY and CDR2 SVAAGI. In DNA form, the CDR3 reads TGTGCCAGCAGTTCCGGGCGCGGTAAAGAGACCCAGTACTTC. It translates to CASSSGRGKETQYF.

The rearrangement joins TRBV20-1 to TRBJ2-7, with TRBD1 as a possible D gene (5 bases). Trimming cost V 5 bases and J 3 bases, with 14 bases left between them. CDR3 length: 13 amino acids. Germline CDR1 reads DFQATT; CDR2 reads SNEGSKA (reference sequence). The CDR3 coding sequence is TGCAGTGCTCGAACAATAGACAGCTACGAGCAGTACTTC. It yields the protein CSARTIDSYEQYF.